What follows describes a single T cell receptor beta chain. What antigen it recognizes has not been identified. Nothing much larger sits one base from this clone, and base qualities are not available. These data come from a study of blood T cell repertoires in COVID-19 (dated by TCRdb to between 2020 and 2021). The study in broad terms: Samples from collaborators originated in the United States, Italy and Spain and spanned both the acute and convalescent phases of COVID-19. The material from the prospective study consisted of cDNA or gDNA derived from T cells, B-cell-depleted T cells, or PBMCs. Nearly every sample came with metadata listing a de-identified subject ID, COVID-19 status, age in years and sex. Where available, HLA class I and class II types were taken from metadata supplied by the sample provider and were not determined by assay-based typing. The dataset comprised deeply sampled blood TCRbeta repertoires from subjects exposed to, actively infected with, or recovered from COVID-19. Samples came from the ongoing ImmuneRACE study (first 160 participants) plus 1,254 subjects from 6 global collaborators. The repertoires were made available in a free public database intended to serve as a resource for research on the immune response to SARS-CoV-2. Summary of the overall study and its limitations: The quantity of clinical and demographic metadata differed by source and by participant and was supplied without curation.

Collaborating institutions collected whole blood in K2EDTA tubes following their own protocols. For TCRbeta analysis, collaborators shipped samples in one of three forms: frozen whole blood, isolated PBMCs, or DNA extracted from either of those sample types. From a lookup of the germline V gene (reference sequence), CDR1 and CDR2 are LGHDT and YNNKEL. Inclusive of the bounding cysteine and phenylalanine, the CDR3 is 13 residues long. CDR3 DNA only is kept here, 39 bases in frame from base 1. The V end loses 1 base and the J end loses 9 bases, and a stretch of 11 bases separates them. The immunoSEQ Assay, a bias-controlled multiplex PCR, was used to amplify TCRbeta CDR3 regions from genomic DNA. The paper's data handling went like this. Within the assay, amplification of reference gene primers was used to estimate how many nucleated cells each sample contained. To quantify the absolute abundance of each unique TCRbeta CDR3 rearrangement, sequence reads were collapsed and filtered. For each sample, productive Simpson clonality was calculated by taking the square root of Simpson's diversity index across productive rearrangements. TCRdb provides this immuneACCESS table in a form limited to in-frame rearrangements. Some clones are lacking; in checked studies, under half of them reflect an unresolved V gene, and why the rest are absent is not known. V and J calls and clone size come straight from that table; D and trimming were deduced from the DNA. The sample includes about 330,000 clones, with approximately 88% observed a single time. More than 3% of the sample is in the top ten clones.

The receptor comes from a woman in her 50s with active or convalescent COVID-19. The receptor chain draws on TRBV3-1 (or the pseudogene TRBV3-2) and TRBJ2-3; TRBD1 is possibly the D segment (6 matching bases). Material: peripheral blood. CDR3 reads: CASSQGWGRTQYF. The DNA sequence is as follows: TGTGCCAGCAGCCAAGGGTGGGGGCGCACGCAGTATTTT.